A selection of T cell receptor beta chains follows, all from one sample in a study of T cells in Graves' hyperthyroidism and ophthalmopathy. Via MiXCR, TCRdb re-called the multiplex PCR reads, giving one row per CDR3 protein. The table has about 340,000 distinct CDR3 sequences, under 25% seen once. Specimen: blood. These receptor sequences come from a woman aged 50 to 60 with Graves' hyperthyroidism. CDR3s include the opening cysteine and the closing phenylalanine or tryptophan. Fields, in order: clone size, V gene, J gene, D gene, CDR3 protein, CDR3 DNA. The D gene is left open where the match is weak. The size of a clone is reported for some rows only, either as once, few or many, or as a class for expanded clones.

size: many; V: TRBV3-1; J: TRBJ2-7; D: -; CDR3: CASSTTGYEQYF; DNA: TGTGCCAGCAGCACGACTGGCTACGAGCAGTACTTC
size: few; V: TRBV6-1; J: TRBJ1-2; D: -; CDR3: CASLGGLDYGYTF; DNA: TGTGCCTCCCTCGGGGGGCTCGACTATGGCTACACCTTC
size: many; V: TRBV5-1; J: TRBJ1-1; D: -; CDR3: CASSSGGLRGRAMNTEAFF; DNA: TGCGCCAGCAGCTCCGGTGGGCTACGGGGGCGGGCTATGAACACTGAAGCTTTCTTT
size: many; V: TRBV4-1; J: TRBJ1-5; D: -; CDR3: CASSQGVTDHSNQPQHF; DNA: TGCGCCAGCAGCCAAGGCGTGACAGACCATAGCAATCAGCCCCAGCATTTT
size: many; V: TRBV10-1; J: TRBJ2-1; D: -; CDR3: CASSSGFTYNEQFF; DNA: TGCGCCAGCAGCTCCGGGTTTACCTACAATGAGCAGTTCTTC
size: many; V: TRBV28; J: TRBJ1-2; D: -; CDR3: CASSSNRDGYGYTF; DNA: TGTGCCAGCAGTTCAAACAGGGACGGCTATGGCTACACCTTC
size: many; V: TRBV12-3/TRBV12-4; J: TRBJ2-1; D: TRBD2; CDR3: CASSHRLAGERNEQFF; DNA: TGTGCCAGCAGTCACCGACTAGCGGGAGAGAGGAATGAGCAGTTCTTC
size: many; V: TRBV2; J: TRBJ1-1; D: -; CDR3: CASRVDLLLNTEAFF; DNA: TGTGCCAGCAGAGTGGACCTCCTCTTGAACACTGAAGCTTTCTTT
size: many; V: TRBV27; J: TRBJ2-1; D: -; CDR3: CATRGAGSYNEQFF; DNA: TGTGCCACCAGGGGAGCTGGTTCCTACAATGAGCAGTTCTTC
size: -; V: TRBV4-1; J: TRBJ2-4; D: TRBD2; CDR3: CASSHLGLGKNIQYF; DNA: TGCGCCAGCAGCCACCTGGGACTAGGCAAAAACATTCAGTACTTC
size: many; V: TRBV20-1; J: TRBJ2-5; D: TRBD2; CDR3: CSARGLAGTAQETQYF; DNA: TGCAGTGCTAGAGGTCTAGCGGGCACCGCTCAAGAGACCCAGTACTTC
size: many; V: TRBV6-2/TRBV6-3; J: TRBJ2-1; D: TRBD2; CDR3: CASSSGGFSYNEQFF; DNA: TGTGCCAGCAGTAGCGGGGGATTCTCCTACAATGAGCAGTTCTTC
size: many; V: TRBV28; J: TRBJ2-3; D: -; CDR3: CASSLAGVTDTQYF; DNA: TGTGCCAGCAGTTTGGCCGGGGTCACAGATACGCAGTATTTT
size: many; V: TRBV12-3/TRBV12-4; J: TRBJ2-1; D: -; CDR3: CASSPQERLEQFF; DNA: TGTGCCAGCAGTCCCCAGGAGCGGCTTGAGCAGTTCTTC
size: -; V: TRBV7-3; J: TRBJ1-2; D: -; CDR3: CASSEAKRAAPIYGYTF; DNA: TGTGCCAGCAGTGAAGCGAAAAGGGCGGCCCCCATCTATGGCTACACCTTC
size: many; V: TRBV3-1; J: TRBJ1-5; D: TRBD1; CDR3: CASSQFTGGRQPQHF; DNA: TGTGCCAGCAGCCAATTCACAGGGGGAAGGCAGCCCCAGCATTTT
size: few; V: TRBV2; J: TRBJ1-4; D: -; CDR3: CASSEAFVQNIGEKLSF; DNA: TGTGCCAGCAGTGAAGCCTTCGTACAGAATATAGGTGAAAAACTGTCTTTT
size: -; V: TRBV15; J: TRBJ2-7; D: TRBD2; CDR3: CATSRVWVSGSFEQYF; DNA: TGTGCCACCAGCAGAGTTTGGGTTAGCGGGAGTTTCGAGCAGTACTTC
size: -; V: TRBV7-9; J: TRBJ2-4; D: TRBD1; CDR3: CASSPRTGLNIQYF; DNA: TGTGCCAGCAGCCCCCGGACAGGGTTAAACATTCAGTACTTC
size: many; V: TRBV25-1; J: TRBJ2-1; D: TRBD2; CDR3: CASSERGGRAFEQFF; DNA: TGTGCCAGCAGTGAAAGAGGCGGGAGGGCCTTTGAGCAGTTCTTC
size: many; V: TRBV30; J: TRBJ2-2; D: -; CDR3: CAWSEVGAGELFF; DNA: TGTGCCTGGAGTGAGGTCGGGGCCGGGGAGCTGTTTTTT
size: -; V: TRBV12-3/TRBV12-4; J: TRBJ2-1; D: -; CDR3: CASRWGLNNEQFF; DNA: TGTGCCAGCAGGTGGGGACTCAACAATGAGCAGTTCTTC
size: -; V: TRBV2; J: TRBJ1-3; D: -; CDR3: CASSEGTVGNTIYF; DNA: TGTGCCAGCAGTGAAGGGACAGTCGGAAACACCATATATTTT
size: -; V: TRBV6-1; J: TRBJ2-7; D: TRBD1; CDR3: CASSQGWGQNNEQYF; DNA: TGTGCCAGCAGCCAAGGGTGGGGACAGAACAACGAGCAGTACTTC
size: -; V: TRBV24-1; J: TRBJ2-1; D: -; CDR3: CATSDLSSGGYNEQFF; DNA: TGTGCCACCAGTGATTTGTCGTCAGGGGGGTACAATGAGCAGTTCTTC
size: -; V: TRBV5-1; J: TRBJ2-5; D: TRBD2; CDR3: CASMRTSGSVRETQYF; DNA: TGCGCCAGCATGCGGACTAGCGGGAGTGTGAGAGAGACCCAGTACTTC
size: many; V: TRBV9; J: TRBJ2-5; D: TRBD2; CDR3: CASSPRPGLVVETQYF; DNA: TGTGCCAGCAGCCCCCGCCCCGGACTAGTTGTGGAGACCCAGTACTTC
size: many; V: TRBV6-2/TRBV6-3; J: TRBJ2-7; D: -; CDR3: CASRGKQVSSYEQYF; DNA: TGTGCCAGCAGGGGAAAACAGGTTAGCTCCTACGAGCAGTACTTC
size: few; V: TRBV19; J: TRBJ2-7; D: -; CDR3: CASSTITGSSYEQYF; DNA: TGTGCCAGTAGTACCATAACCGGCAGTAGCTACGAGCAGTACTTC
size: few; V: TRBV14; J: TRBJ2-5; D: TRBD2; CDR3: CASRSAGGTQYF; DNA: TGTGCCAGCAGGAGCGCGGGAGGGACCCAGTACTTC
size: many; V: TRBV12-3/TRBV12-4; J: TRBJ1-2; D: TRBD1; CDR3: CASSTGGNGYTF; DNA: TGTGCCAGCAGTACAGGGGGCAATGGCTACACCTTC
size: many; V: TRBV10-3; J: TRBJ1-2; D: -; CDR3: CATTMAGLGGYTF; DNA: TGTGCCACCACAATGGCGGGGCTGGGTGGCTACACCTTC
size: many; V: TRBV20-1; J: TRBJ2-3; D: TRBD1; CDR3: CSAPDRGLDTQYF; DNA: TGCAGTGCCCCGGACAGGGGGCTGGATACGCAGTATTTT